The TCR beta chain described here comes from a study of tumor-infiltrating lymphocytes in primary liver carcinoma. Per the germline V gene, CDR1 is SGHAT and CDR2 is FQNNGV. The ends were cut back, 7 bases at V and 3 bases at J, with 16 bases in the middle. The length of the CDR3 is 15 residues. Regarding this clonotype: Given the absence of the conserved phenylalanine or tryptophan at the CDR3 end, a read error is likely.

Extraction of RNA together with DNA used about 17-34 mg of unsorted bulk tissue. Production of TCR beta cDNA used around 0.45 ug total RNA together with a constant-region primer. Researchers made the TCR beta libraries by running three nested multiplex PCR rounds with slightly modified ARM-PCR. The opening two PCR rounds, around 11 cycles each, paired TRBV1-TRBV30 forward primers with a C-beta reverse primer. From the multiplex PCR reads, TCRdb called clonotypes with MiXCR, one entry per CDR3 protein. The profile shows about 210,000 distinct CDR3 sequences, over 80% of them singletons. The specimen was tumor tissue from primary liver carcinoma. The receptor was isolated from a man aged 35-49 years with primary liver carcinoma and hepatitis B virus infection. The chain combines TRBV11-2 with TRBJ2-4, with no clear D. CDR3 nucleotides: TGTGCCAGCACCACTTCGGCGGTAGTCAAAAACATTCAGTACAAC. Encoded protein: CASTTSAVVKNIQYN.